What follows describes a single T cell receptor beta chain. The entry originates in a study of blood T cell repertoires in COVID-19. Looking at the study overall: Researchers got acute and convalescent COVID-19 samples from the United States, Italy and Spain. Sources were T cells, B-cell-depleted T cells, or PBMCs; the material itself was cDNA or gDNA.

Original data processing: Reference gene primer amplification in the assay estimated nucleated cell counts. Clones were sequenced by immunoSEQ multiplex PCR, and TCRdb holds only the in-frame ones, with some missing. D and trimming were read from the DNA, whereas the V and J calls and clone size are those reported in that table. The profile covers about 190,000 clones, with around 80% appearing a single time and approximately 15% taken by the ten largest. The sequenced sample was peripheral blood. The sequence came from a young man with active or convalescent COVID-19.

The CDR3 DNA sequence: TGTGCCAGCAGCTTAAGGGGGCTTAACACCGGGGAGCTGTTTTTT. Its translation is CASSLRGLNTGELFF. This sequence joins TRBV11-2 and TRBJ2-2; 7 bases agree with TRBD1. The CDR3 sequence is 15 residues long. Germline V gene lookup returns CDR1 SGHAT and CDR2 FQNNGV. J gave up 2 bases and V 2 bases, and 2 bases lay outside the gene matches.